This section outlines one TCR beta chain sequence together with its context. CD4+ T cells from unexposed donors were obtained before the COVID-19 pandemic (2011-2018). This entry belongs to a study of CD4 T cells in relation to SARS-CoV-2 and coronaviruses. Repertoires were generated with immunoSEQ multiplex PCR, while TCRdb's copy carries only in-frame clones and drops some. Among tens of thousands of clones listed, 86% were seen once. This CDR3 has 14 amino acids. The J segment lost 3 bases and the V segment lost 6 bases, leaving 4 bases of the junction unmatched. CDR1 is MNHEY and CDR2 is SMNVEV in the germline V gene (reference sequence).

This receptor was obtained from a human donor in good health. Sequencing input: memory CD4+ T cells from PBMCs. The chain has TRBV27 and TRBJ2-1; TRBD2 agrees at 8 bases. The CDR3: CASSLSGNYNEQFF. CDR3 DNA sequence: TGTGCCAGCAGCCTTAGCGGGAACTACAATGAGCAGTTCTTC.